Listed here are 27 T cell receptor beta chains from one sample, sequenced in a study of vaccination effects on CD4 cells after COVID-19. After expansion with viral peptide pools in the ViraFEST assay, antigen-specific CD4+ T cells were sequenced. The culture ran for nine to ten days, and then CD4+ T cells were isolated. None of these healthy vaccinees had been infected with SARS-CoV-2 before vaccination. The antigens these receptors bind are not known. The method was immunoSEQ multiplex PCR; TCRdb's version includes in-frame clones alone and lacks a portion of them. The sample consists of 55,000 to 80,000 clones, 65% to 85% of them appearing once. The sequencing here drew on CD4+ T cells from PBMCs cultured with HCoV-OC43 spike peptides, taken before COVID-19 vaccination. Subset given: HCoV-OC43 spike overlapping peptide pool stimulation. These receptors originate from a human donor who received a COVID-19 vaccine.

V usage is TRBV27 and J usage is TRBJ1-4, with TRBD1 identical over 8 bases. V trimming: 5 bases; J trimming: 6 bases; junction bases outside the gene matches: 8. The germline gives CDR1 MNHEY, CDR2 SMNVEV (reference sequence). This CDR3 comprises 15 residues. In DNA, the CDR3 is TGTGCCAGCAGTCCAGGACAGGGTGGTCATGAAAAACTGTTTTTT. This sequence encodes CASSPGQGGHEKLFF.

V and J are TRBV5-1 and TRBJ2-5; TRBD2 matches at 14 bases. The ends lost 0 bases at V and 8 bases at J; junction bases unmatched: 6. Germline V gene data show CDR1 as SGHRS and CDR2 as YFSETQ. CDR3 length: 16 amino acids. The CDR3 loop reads CASSLDGLAGGLTQYF. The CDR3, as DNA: TGCGCCAGCAGCTTGGACGGACTAGCGGGGGGCCTCACCCAGTACTTC. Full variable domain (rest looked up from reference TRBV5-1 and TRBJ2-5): KAGVTQTPRYLIKTRGQQVTLSCSPISGHRSVSWYQQTPGQGLQFLFEYFSETQRNKGNFPGRFSGRQFSNSRSEMNVSTLELGDSALYLCASSLDGLAGGLTQYFGPGTRLLVL.

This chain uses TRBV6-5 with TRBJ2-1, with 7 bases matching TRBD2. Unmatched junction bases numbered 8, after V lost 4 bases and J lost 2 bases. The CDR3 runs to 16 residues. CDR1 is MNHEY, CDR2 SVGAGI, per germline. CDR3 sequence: CASSWEGPPPYNEQFF. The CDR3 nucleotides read TGTGCCAGCAGTTGGGAGGGACCGCCCCCCTACAATGAGCAGTTCTTC.

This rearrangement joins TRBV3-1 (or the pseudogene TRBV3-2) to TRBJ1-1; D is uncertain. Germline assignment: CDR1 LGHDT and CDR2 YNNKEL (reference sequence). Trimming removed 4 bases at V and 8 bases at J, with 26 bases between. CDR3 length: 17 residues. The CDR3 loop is CASSRIKVGPRSSEAFF. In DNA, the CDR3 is TGTGCCAGCAGCCGGATAAAGGTCGGACCCAGGTCCTCCGAAGCTTTCTTT.

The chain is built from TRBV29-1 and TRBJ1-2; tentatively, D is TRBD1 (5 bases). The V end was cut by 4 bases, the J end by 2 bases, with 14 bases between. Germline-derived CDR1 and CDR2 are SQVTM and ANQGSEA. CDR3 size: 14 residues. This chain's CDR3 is CSVGVSGDNYGYTF. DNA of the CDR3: TGCAGCGTTGGGGTGTCTGGGGACAACTATGGCTACACCTTC.

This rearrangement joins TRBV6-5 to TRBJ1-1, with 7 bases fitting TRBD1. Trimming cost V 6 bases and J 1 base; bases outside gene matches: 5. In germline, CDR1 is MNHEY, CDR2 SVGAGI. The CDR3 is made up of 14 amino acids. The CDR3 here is CASSLTGRNTEAFF. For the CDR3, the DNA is TGTGCCAGCAGCTTGACAGGGAGGAACACTGAAGCTTTCTTT.

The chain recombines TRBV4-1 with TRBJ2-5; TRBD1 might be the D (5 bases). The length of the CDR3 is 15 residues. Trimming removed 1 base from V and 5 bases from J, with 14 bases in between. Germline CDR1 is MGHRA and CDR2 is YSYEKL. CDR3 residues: CASSQGQGHRETQYF. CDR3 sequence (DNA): TGCGCCAGCAGCCAAGGGCAGGGTCATCGGGAGACCCAGTACTTC.

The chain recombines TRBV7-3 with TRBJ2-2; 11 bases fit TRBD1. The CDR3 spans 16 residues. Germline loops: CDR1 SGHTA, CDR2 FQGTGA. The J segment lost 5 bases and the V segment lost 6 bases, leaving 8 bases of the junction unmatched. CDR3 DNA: TGTGCCAGCAGGAAGTTGGGACAGGGGGAAACCGGGGAGCTGTTTTTT. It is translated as CASRKLGQGETGELFF.

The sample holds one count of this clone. CDR3 amino acids: CASRFGPGGELFF. The CDR3, as DNA: TGCGCCAGCAGATTTGGGCCCGGCGGGGAGCTGTTTTTT. The rearrangement links TRBV10-1 to TRBJ2-2, with D uncertain. V shed 6 bases and J shed 7 bases, with 12 bases lying between them. Per germline, CDR1 WNHNN and CDR2 SYGVQD (reference sequence). The CDR3 runs to 13 residues.

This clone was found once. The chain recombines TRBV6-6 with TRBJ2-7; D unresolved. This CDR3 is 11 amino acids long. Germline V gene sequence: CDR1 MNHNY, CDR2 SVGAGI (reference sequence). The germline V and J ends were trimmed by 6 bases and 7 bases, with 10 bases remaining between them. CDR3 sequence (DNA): TGTGCCAGCAGCTTAGGTTTGGAGCAGTACGTC. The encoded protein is CASSLGLEQYV.

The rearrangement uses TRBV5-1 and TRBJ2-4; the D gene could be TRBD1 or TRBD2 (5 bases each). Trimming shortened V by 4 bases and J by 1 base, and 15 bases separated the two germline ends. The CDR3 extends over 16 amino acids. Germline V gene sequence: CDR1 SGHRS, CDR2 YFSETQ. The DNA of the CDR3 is TGCGCCAGCAGCCGAGGGGACGGCGGGGCCAAAAACATTCAGTACTTC. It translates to CASSRGDGGAKNIQYF.

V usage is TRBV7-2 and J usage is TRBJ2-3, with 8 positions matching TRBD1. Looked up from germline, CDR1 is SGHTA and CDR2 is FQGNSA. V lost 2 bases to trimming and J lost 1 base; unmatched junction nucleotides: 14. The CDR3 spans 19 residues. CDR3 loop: CASSLRRRSQGAGTDTQYF. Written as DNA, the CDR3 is TGTGCCAGCAGCTTAAGACGCCGCTCTCAGGGGGCCGGCACAGATACGCAGTATTTT.

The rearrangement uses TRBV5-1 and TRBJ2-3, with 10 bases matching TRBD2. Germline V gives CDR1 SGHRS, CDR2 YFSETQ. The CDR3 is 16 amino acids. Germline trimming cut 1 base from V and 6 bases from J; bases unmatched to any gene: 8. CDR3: CASSLRLLAGTDTQYF. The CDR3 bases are TGCGCCAGCAGCTTGCGTTTACTAGCGGGGACTGATACGCAGTATTTT.

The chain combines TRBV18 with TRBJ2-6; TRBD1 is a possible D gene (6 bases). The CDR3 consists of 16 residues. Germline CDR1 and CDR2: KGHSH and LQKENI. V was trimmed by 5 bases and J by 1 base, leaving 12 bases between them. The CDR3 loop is CASSGIQGSGANVLTF. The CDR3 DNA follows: TGTGCCAGCTCAGGGATACAGGGATCTGGGGCCAACGTCCTGACTTTC.

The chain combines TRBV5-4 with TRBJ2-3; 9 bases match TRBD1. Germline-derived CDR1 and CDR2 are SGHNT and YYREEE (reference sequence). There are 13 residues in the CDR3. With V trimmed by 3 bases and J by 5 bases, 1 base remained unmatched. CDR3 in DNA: TGTGCCAGCAGCTCGGACAGGGGAGATACGCAGTATTTT. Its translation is CASSSDRGDTQYF.

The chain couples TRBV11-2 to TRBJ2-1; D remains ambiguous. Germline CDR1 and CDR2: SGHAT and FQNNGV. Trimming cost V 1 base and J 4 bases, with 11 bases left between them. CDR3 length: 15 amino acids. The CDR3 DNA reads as TGTGCCAGCAGCTTAGGGCCAGCCGATTACAATGAGCAGTTCTTC. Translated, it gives CASSLGPADYNEQFF.

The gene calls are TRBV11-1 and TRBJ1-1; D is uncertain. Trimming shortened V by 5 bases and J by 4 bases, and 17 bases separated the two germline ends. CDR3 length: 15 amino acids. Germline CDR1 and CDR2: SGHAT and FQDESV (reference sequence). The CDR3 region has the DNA TGTGCCAGCAGCAACGGATGGCAAGCGAGCACTGAAGCTTTCTTT. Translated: CASSNGWQASTEAFF.

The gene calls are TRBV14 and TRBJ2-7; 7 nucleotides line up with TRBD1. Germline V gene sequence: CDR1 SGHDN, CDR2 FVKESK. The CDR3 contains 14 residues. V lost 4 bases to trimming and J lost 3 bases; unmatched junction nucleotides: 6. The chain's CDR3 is CASSPKDRNYEQYV. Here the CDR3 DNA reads TGTGCCAGCAGCCCCAAGGACAGGAACTACGAGCAGTACGTC.

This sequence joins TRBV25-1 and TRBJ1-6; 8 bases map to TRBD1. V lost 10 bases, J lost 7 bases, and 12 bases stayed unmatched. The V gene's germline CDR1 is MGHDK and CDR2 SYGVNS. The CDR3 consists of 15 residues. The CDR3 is CATKDRGAMNSPLHF. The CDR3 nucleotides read TGTGCCACAAAAGACAGGGGTGCAATGAATTCACCCCTCCACTTT.

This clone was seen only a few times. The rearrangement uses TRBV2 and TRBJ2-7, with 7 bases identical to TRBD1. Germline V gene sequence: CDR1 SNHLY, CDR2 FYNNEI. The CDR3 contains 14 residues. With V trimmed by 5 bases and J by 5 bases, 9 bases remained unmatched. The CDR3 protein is CASSQTGSFHEQYV. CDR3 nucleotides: TGTGCCAGCAGTCAGACAGGGTCGTTTCACGAGCAGTACGTC.

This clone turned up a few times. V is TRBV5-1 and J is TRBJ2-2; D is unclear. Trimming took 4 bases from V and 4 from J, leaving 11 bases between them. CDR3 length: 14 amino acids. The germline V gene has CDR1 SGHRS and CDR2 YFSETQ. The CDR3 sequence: CASSPDTFTGELFF. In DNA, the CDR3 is TGCGCCAGCAGCCCCGACACCTTCACCGGGGAGCTGTTTTTT.

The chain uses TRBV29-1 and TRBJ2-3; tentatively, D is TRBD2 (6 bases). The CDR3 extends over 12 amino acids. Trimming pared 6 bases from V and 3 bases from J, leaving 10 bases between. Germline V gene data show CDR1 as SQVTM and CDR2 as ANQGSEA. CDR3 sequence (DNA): TGCAGCGTGGGACTGGCAACAGATACGCAGTATTTT. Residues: CSVGLATDTQYF.

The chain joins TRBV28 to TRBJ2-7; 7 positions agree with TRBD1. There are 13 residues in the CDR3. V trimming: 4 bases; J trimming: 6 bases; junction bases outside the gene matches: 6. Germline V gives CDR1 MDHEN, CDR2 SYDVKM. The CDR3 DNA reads TGTGCCAGCAGTTCATCCGACAGGGTCGAGCAGTACGTC. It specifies CASSSSDRVEQYV.

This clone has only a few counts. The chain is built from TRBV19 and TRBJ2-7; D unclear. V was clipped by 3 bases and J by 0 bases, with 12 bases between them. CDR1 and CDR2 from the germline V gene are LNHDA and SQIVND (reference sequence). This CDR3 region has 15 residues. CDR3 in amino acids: CASSIMSASSYEQYV. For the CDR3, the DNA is TGTGCCAGTAGTATTATGTCAGCTAGCTCCTACGAGCAGTACGTC.

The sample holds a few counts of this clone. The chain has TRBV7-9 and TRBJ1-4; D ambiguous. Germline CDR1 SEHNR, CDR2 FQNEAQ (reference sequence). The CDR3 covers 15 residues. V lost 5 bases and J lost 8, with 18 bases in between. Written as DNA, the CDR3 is TGTGCCAGCAGCCCCAGTCTCGTGAGGTCCGAAAAACTGTTTTTT. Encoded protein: CASSPSLVRSEKLFF.

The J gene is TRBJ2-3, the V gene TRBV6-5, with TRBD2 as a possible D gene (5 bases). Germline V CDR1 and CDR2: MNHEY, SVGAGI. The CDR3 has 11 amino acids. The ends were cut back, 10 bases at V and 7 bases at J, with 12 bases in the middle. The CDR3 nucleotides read TGTGCCACCTTAACTAGGAATACGCAGTATTTT. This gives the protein CATLTRNTQYF.

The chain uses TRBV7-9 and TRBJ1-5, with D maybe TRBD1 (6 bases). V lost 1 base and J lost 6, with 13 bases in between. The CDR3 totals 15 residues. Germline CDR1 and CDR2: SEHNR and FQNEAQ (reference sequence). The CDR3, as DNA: TGTGCCAGCAGCTTAGGGGGGGGCGGTAGTCAGCCCCAGCATTTT. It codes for CASSLGGGGSQPQHF.